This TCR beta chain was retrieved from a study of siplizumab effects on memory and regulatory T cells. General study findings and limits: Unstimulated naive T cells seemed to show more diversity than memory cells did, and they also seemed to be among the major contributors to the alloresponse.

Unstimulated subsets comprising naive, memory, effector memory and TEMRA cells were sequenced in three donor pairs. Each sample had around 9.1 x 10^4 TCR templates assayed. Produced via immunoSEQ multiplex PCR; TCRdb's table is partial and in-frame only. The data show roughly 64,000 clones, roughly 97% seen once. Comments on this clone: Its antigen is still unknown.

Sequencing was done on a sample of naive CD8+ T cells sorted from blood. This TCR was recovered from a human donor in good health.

CDR3 nucleotide sequence: TGTGCCAGCAGCTTAGTACCGGGACGGGCTGAAGATACGCAGTATTTT. It is translated as CASSLVPGRAEDTQYF. The chain has TRBV7-8 and TRBJ2-3, with D perhaps TRBD1 or TRBD2 (5 bases each). CDR1 SGHVS and CDR2 FQNEAQ come from the germline V gene. The V and J ends lost 1 base and 5 bases respectively, with 16 bases between them. The CDR3 sequence is 16 residues long.